This T cell receptor beta chain was documented in a study of identifying expanded T cells in peripheral blood (dated by TCRdb to the late 2010s). Background for the entire study: Four technical replicates, made by sequencing separate aliquots from the same pool of genomic DNA, were compared pairwise. What the authors observed across the whole study: It was expected by the authors that biological variance in healthy repertoires might increase further over much longer intervals, such as months to years. Approximately 1.2 differentially abundant clones were flagged by the binomial model between technical replicates, whereas about 16 and 19 were flagged over around two weeks and four weeks, respectively. For all healthy donors, the variance in clone template counts between roughly 2-week samples rose significantly as total template count increased. Across all healthy-donor time intervals, the beta-binomial model significantly lowered both the number of clones called differentially abundant and the false-positive rate.

About this clone: No cognate antigen has been identified for it. Base qualities are not recorded, but no much larger clone differs from it by a single base.

No immune events such as infections were documented for the healthy donors during the collection period. To calibrate time-dependent variance in a beta-binomial model of T-cell clone differential abundance, blood repertoires from healthy donors were used as a training cohort. The training cohort included some ten healthy donors, of whom 3 were female and 7 were male. Donor ages ranged from about 29 to 70 years, with an average of around 43 years. Obtained from a commercial supplier, whole blood was collected from each healthy donor at three time points set two weeks apart. For immunosequencing, genomic DNA was extracted from whole blood that had not been sorted. TCRbeta CDR3 regions were profiled by bias-controlled multiplex PCR amplification of genomic DNA with the immunoSEQ Assay. As for how the authors treated the data: To quantify the absolute abundance of each unique TCRbeta CDR3 region, the sequences were collapsed and filtered. Differential abundance was tested with two models: a binomial (Fisher-equivalent) model and a beta-binomial model that adds time-dependent variance fitted from healthy donors. Any clone with fewer than 5 combined templates was excluded, and a clone was called differentially abundant if its Benjamini-Hochberg FDR was below 0.01. In the beta-binomial model, variance was expressed as a function of the total template count across the two samples, in the form v = (b*log(k)+a)^2. Drawn from immuneACCESS, this table holds only the in-frame rearrangements with V and J called that TCRdb kept. Clones are partly lost; checked studies trace under half to an unresolved V gene and leave the rest unexplained. Clonal size and the V and J genes are those of that table, whereas D and trimming came from the DNA. Within this sample are about 80,000 clones, with 70% to 90% of them counted one time only. The ten largest clonotypes hold 7% to 7.5% of the sample.

The receptor comes from a person aged 18-70 years in good health. Sequencing input: blood.

The CDR3: CASSPLAGTTDTQYF. The nucleotides read TGTGCCAGCAGTCCTCTAGCGGGGACCACAGATACGCAGTATTTT. The sequence joins TRBV5-6 to TRBJ2-3; 9 middle bases align to TRBD2. The CDR3 has 15 amino acids, counting the end cysteine and phenylalanine. Solely the CDR3 DNA is kept, with 45 bases framed from the first base. Germline trimming amounts to 5 bases on V and 2 bases on J, with 6 as the count of junction bases outside the gene matches. The germline V gene yields SGHDT for CDR1 and YYEEEE for CDR2.